This entry lists 7 T cell receptor beta chains sequenced from one sample in a study of shared clonotypes between healthy human individuals. Clones were sequenced by immunoSEQ multiplex PCR, and TCRdb holds only the in-frame ones, with some missing. The table records fewer than 1.8 million clones, 98% of them present only once. The sample taken for sequencing was naive CD4+ T cells sorted from blood. Described subset: CD45RA+ positively selected. These receptors originate from a man aged 25 to 45 in good health.

The rearrangement links TRBV5-8 to TRBJ1-5; D is unclear. In germline, CDR1 is SGHTS, CDR2 YDEGEE. The V end was cut by 4 bases, the J end by 11 bases, with 25 bases between. CDR3 length equals 16 residues. Here the CDR3 DNA reads TGTGCCAGCAGCCCTCGACTTTTCCCGGACGGGGTGGCCCAGCATTTT. Its translation: CASSPRLFPDGVAQHF.

The genes are TRBV6-4 and TRBJ1-2; D might be TRBD1 (6 bases). Germline CDR1 and CDR2: MRHNA and SNTAGT. The V end lost 1 base, the J end lost 8 bases, and 17 bases lay between the germline ends. CDR3 length: 15 residues. The DNA of the CDR3 is TGTGCCAGCAGTGACTTTTGGGGGCGCAGAAACGGCTACACCTTC. This gives the protein CASSDFWGRRNGYTF.

The chain has TRBV7-6 and TRBJ2-7; unclear D gene. V lost 4 bases to trimming and J lost 7 bases, with 14 bases between them. In germline, CDR1 is SGHVS, CDR2 FNYEAQ. This CDR3 region has 13 residues. As DNA, the CDR3 is TGTGCCAGCAGCTCCCTTCAGGCCGGGGAGCAGTACTTC. Amino acid sequence: CASSSLQAGEQYF. Based on the CDR3 plus reference TRBV7-6 and TRBJ2-7, the full variable domain is GAGVSQSPRYKVTKRGQDVALRCDPISGHVSLYWYRQALGQGPEFLTYFNYEAQQDKSGLPNDRFSAERPEGSISTLTIQRTEQRDSAMYRCASSSLQAGEQYFGPGTRLTVT.

This rearrangement joins TRBV20-1 to TRBJ2-1; D unresolved. The V and J ends lost 3 bases and 8 bases respectively, with 8 bases between them. CDR3 length: 11 residues. Germline CDR1 and CDR2: DFQATT and SNEGSKA (reference sequence). The CDR3 bases are TGCAGTGCTAGTAAACCGGATGAGCAGTTCTTC. Its protein product is CSASKPDEQFF.

The V call is TRBV27, the J call TRBJ2-5, with 10 nucleotides matching TRBD1. CDR3 length: 14 amino acids. V shed 7 bases, J shed 4 bases, and the junction held 6 bases outside the gene matches. The V gene's germline CDR1 is MNHEY and CDR2 SMNVEV (reference sequence). The CDR3 sequence: CASTPTGGIETQYF. In DNA, the CDR3 is TGTGCCAGCACCCCGACAGGGGGCATAGAGACCCAGTACTTC.

V and J are TRBV18 and TRBJ2-5; D is undetermined. Germline values: CDR1 KGHSH, CDR2 LQKENI. The CDR3 consists of 17 residues. Deletions cut 0 bases from V and 2 bases from J, with 16 bases between. For the CDR3, the DNA is TGTGCCAGCTCACCACCGGCTAAATCTTCAGGACAAGAGACCCAGTACTTC. Its protein product is CASSPPAKSSGQETQYF.

This chain links TRBV19 with TRBJ1-1; D not resolved. The CDR3 is 13 residues long. Germline V lookup: CDR1 LNHDA, CDR2 SQIVND (reference sequence). V was shortened by 7 bases and J by 5 bases, with 14 bases between the two germline ends. The CDR3 sequence: CASTFNGGTEAFF. CDR3 bases: TGTGCCAGTACGTTCAACGGCGGAACTGAAGCTTTCTTT.